One and the same sample provided the 30 T cell receptor beta chains below, sequenced in a study of T cell repertoires in cytomegalovirus infection. TCRdb reanalysed the reads using MiXCR and keeps one entry per CDR3 protein. The profile covers about 740,000 distinct CDR3 sequences, with approximately 40% appearing a single time and around 3% taken by the ten largest. Sequencing was performed on PBMCs. The receptors stem from a human donor in good health (CMV status not recorded). Some clones in this sample may be carry-over from other donors' samples.

This clonotype was seen many times. This chain links TRBV19 with TRBJ2-1, with D possibly being TRBD1 (6 bases). With 5 bases removed from V and 5 bases from J, the gap between germline ends came to 13 bases. The CDR3 is 14 residues long. CDR1 is LNHDA, CDR2 SQIVND, per germline (reference sequence). The CDR3 DNA reads as TGTGCCAGTAGTTGGGGGCCTCGGGACAATGAGCAGTTCTTC. This translates into CASSWGPRDNEQFF. Full variable domain (remainder filled in from reference TRBV19 and TRBJ2-1): DGGITQSPKYLFRKEGQNVTLSCEQNLNHDAMYWYRQDPGQGLRLIYYSQIVNDFQKGDIAEGYSVSREKKESFPLTVTSAQKNPTAFYLCASSWGPRDNEQFFGPGTRLTVL.

This rearrangement joins TRBV20-1 to TRBJ2-1, with a possible D match to TRBD1 (5 bases). V was cut by 3 bases and J by 3 bases, with 18 bases left in between. The CDR3 runs to 16 residues. Germline CDR1 DFQATT, CDR2 SNEGSKA (reference sequence). The DNA for the CDR3 is TGCAGTGCTAGGTCCCGGCGGCAGGGCCTCTACAATGAGCAGTTCTTC. It codes for CSARSRRQGLYNEQFF.

The chain carries TRBV12-3 or TRBV12-4 and TRBJ2-7, with 7 bases aligning to TRBD2. J was trimmed by 0 bases and V by 6 bases; bases with no gene match: 11. The CDR3 spans 16 residues. CDR3 in DNA: TGTGCCAGCAGGGATTCTGGGGGGGGGGACTCCTACGAGCAGTACTTC. The encoded protein is CASRDSGGGDSYEQYF.

The rearrangement uses TRBV4-1 and TRBJ2-4, with 14 bases lining up with TRBD2. Germline V gene sequence: CDR1 MGHRA, CDR2 YSYEKL. The CDR3 runs to 16 residues. The V and J ends lost 4 bases and 7 bases, in that order; junction bases with no gene match: 6. The CDR3 nucleotides read TGCGCCAGCAGCCTGCGACTAGCGGGGGGGCTGAACATTCAGTACTTC. This gives the protein CASSLRLAGGLNIQYF.

A word on this clonotype: One end of the junction fails to match germline, which may point to a read error. The chain recombines TRBV7-2 with TRBJ1-3; D is perhaps TRBD1 (6 bases). From germline, CDR1 is SGHTA and CDR2 FQGNSA. The CDR3 runs 15 residues. CDR3 protein: CAGSPRGGAGNTIYF. CDR3 sequence (DNA): TGTGCCGGCAGCCCCCGGGGGGGGGCCGGAAACACCATATATTTT.

The gene calls are TRBV29-1 and TRBJ2-7; no firm D call. This CDR3 contains 14 residues. Germline CDR1 and CDR2: SQVTM and ANQGSEA. Trimming removed 4 bases at V and 0 bases at J, with 13 bases between. The CDR3 sequence: CSVVSGTTSYEQYF. The CDR3 DNA reads TGCAGCGTTGTATCGGGCACCACCTCCTACGAGCAGTACTTC.

The V gene is TRBV5-1, the J gene TRBJ2-1; 8 bases match TRBD2. CDR1 and CDR2 from the germline V gene are SGHRS and YFSETQ. This CDR3 is 16 amino acids long. Trimming removed 4 bases from V and 8 bases from J; junction bases left unmatched: 14. The CDR3 is CASSPEVGLAGYEQFF. CDR3 sequence (DNA): TGCGCCAGCAGCCCGGAGGTGGGGCTAGCGGGCTATGAGCAGTTCTTC.

The rearrangement links TRBV4-1 to TRBJ2-7; 8 bases fit TRBD1. CDR3 size: 16 residues. Germline V gene data show CDR1 as MGHRA and CDR2 as YSYEKL. After removal of 0 bases from V and 0 bases from J, the junction contained 4 bases not matched to a gene. CDR3 amino acids: CASSQEWGTGSYEQYF. The CDR3 nucleotides are TGCGCCAGCAGCCAAGAATGGGGGACAGGCTCCTACGAGCAGTACTTC.

The chain links TRBV15 to TRBJ1-4; 8 bases align to TRBD1. Germline V gene lookup returns CDR1 LNHNV and CDR2 YYDKDF (reference sequence). The CDR3 runs to 17 residues. V lost 0 bases, J lost 11 bases, and 14 bases stayed unmatched. The CDR3 region is CATSRDTFRTGTEKLFF. CDR3 bases: TGTGCCACCAGCAGAGATACTTTCCGGACAGGGACAGAGAAACTGTTTTTT.

The gene calls are TRBV14 and TRBJ2-2; D gene unclear. This CDR3 is 13 amino acids long. The V end lost 2 bases, the J end lost 2 bases, and 3 bases lay between the germline ends. Germline V gene lookup returns CDR1 SGHDN and CDR2 FVKESK. Written as DNA, the CDR3 is TGTGCCAGCAGCCAATTTAACACCGGGGAGCTGTTTTTT. This codes for CASSQFNTGELFF.

V gene TRBV7-9 combines with J gene TRBJ2-1, with TRBD2 matching 14 bases. This CDR3 comprises 21 residues. The V segment lost 5 bases and the J segment 1 base; nucleotides outside the gene matches: 16. Germline V CDR1 and CDR2: SEHNR, FQNEAQ (reference sequence). CDR3 sequence reads: CASSPKLGTSGRLDSYNEQFF. CDR3 in DNA: TGTGCCAGCAGCCCTAAATTGGGGACTAGCGGGAGATTGGATTCCTACAATGAGCAGTTCTTC.

The chain has TRBV7-2 and TRBJ2-7; a possible D gene is TRBD2 (6 bases). V lost 2 bases to trimming and J lost 13 bases, with 15 bases between them. CDR1 SGHTA and CDR2 FQGNSA come from the germline V gene. The CDR3 runs to 12 residues. The CDR3 sequence: CASSLQASDHYF. DNA of the CDR3: TGTGCCAGCAGCTTACAGGCTAGCGATCATTACTTC. Filled out from reference TRBV7-2 and TRBJ2-7, the complete variable domain reads GAGVSQSPSNKVTEKGKDVELRCDPISGHTALYWYRQSLGQGLEFLIYFQGNSAPDKSGLPSDRFSAERTGGSVSTLTIQRTQQEDSAVYLCASSLQASDHYFGPGTRLTVT.

The chain combines TRBV4-1 with TRBJ1-2; D unclear. The V end was cut by 0 bases, the J end by 4 bases, with 12 bases between. In germline, CDR1 is MGHRA, CDR2 YSYEKL. The CDR3 spans 15 residues. CDR3 loop: CASSQDPGSLYGYTF. The CDR3 region has the DNA TGCGCCAGCAGCCAAGATCCAGGAAGCCTCTATGGCTACACCTTC.

This sequence joins TRBV10-1 and TRBJ1-5, with D hard to call. The V and J ends lost 2 bases and 4 bases respectively, with 9 bases between them. Germline V gene lookup returns CDR1 WNHNN and CDR2 SYGVQD (reference sequence). The CDR3 consists of 14 residues. CDR3: CASSEAGLNQPQHF. The CDR3 nucleotides read TGCGCCAGCAGTGAGGCAGGACTGAATCAGCCCCAGCATTTT.

This clonotype showed up just a few times. The chain is built from TRBV7-6 and TRBJ1-5; D unresolved. Trimming pared 10 bases from V and 0 bases from J, leaving 10 bases between. Germline assignment: CDR1 SGHVS and CDR2 FNYEAQ. The CDR3 is 13 amino acids. This CDR3 is CATQRDSNQPQHF. The CDR3 region has the DNA TGTGCCACCCAGAGGGATAGCAATCAGCCCCAGCATTTT.

The table lists this clonotype with many counts. The V call is TRBV12-3 or TRBV12-4, the J call TRBJ1-2; possibly TRBD1 for D (5 bases). The germline V and J ends were trimmed by 1 base and 4 bases, with 10 bases remaining between them. The CDR3 covers 14 residues. CDR3: CASSLVGRVYGYTF. The CDR3 nucleotides are TGTGCCAGCAGTTTAGTGGGCAGGGTCTATGGCTACACCTTC.

The rearrangement joins TRBV27 to TRBJ1-4; TRBD1 matches 7 bases. The junction had 4 bases not matched to a gene; V was cut back by 2 bases and J by 4 bases. Germline CDR1 MNHEY, CDR2 SMNVEV (reference sequence). This CDR3 has 15 residues. This CDR3 reads CASSLTGEFNEKLFF. CDR3 bases: TGTGCCAGCAGTTTAACAGGGGAATTTAATGAAAAACTGTTTTTT.

J is TRBJ1-2 and V is TRBV7-9; TRBD1 matches at 8 bases. V gave up 1 base and J gave up 4 bases; unmatched junction bases: 8. The CDR3 covers 16 residues. Germline lookup yields CDR1 SEHNR and CDR2 FQNEAQ (reference sequence). CDR3 sequence: CASSLGQTGAVYGYTF. CDR3 DNA sequence: TGTGCCAGCAGCTTAGGCCAGACAGGGGCAGTCTATGGCTACACCTTC.

This clonotype appeared a single time. The chain couples TRBV5-4 to TRBJ1-3; 7 nucleotides align to TRBD1. The CDR3 consists of 14 residues. Trimming cost V 4 bases and J 8 bases; bases outside gene matches: 9. Germline assignment: CDR1 SGHNT and CDR2 YYREEE (reference sequence). CDR3 protein: CASSPTGSRDTIYF. The CDR3 nucleotides are TGTGCCAGCAGCCCGACAGGGAGTAGGGACACCATATATTTT.

This clonotype was recorded many times. The rearrangement links TRBV7-2 to TRBJ2-7; 9 positions match TRBD1. The ends lost 5 bases at V and 7 bases at J; junction bases unmatched: 12. The CDR3 contains 15 residues. Germline CDR1 reads SGHTA; CDR2 reads FQGNSA. The DNA of the CDR3 is TGTGCCAGCAGCCAACCGGACAGGGGTCTGGGAGAGCAGTACTTC. It specifies CASSQPDRGLGEQYF.

This sequence joins TRBV7-8 and TRBJ1-4, with 8 bases identical to TRBD1. V lost 3 bases to trimming and J lost 7 bases; unmatched junction nucleotides: 7. The germline V gene has CDR1 SGHVS and CDR2 FQNEAQ. There are 15 residues in the CDR3. The CDR3 is CASSFRTGFSEKLFF. CDR3 DNA: TGTGCCAGCAGCTTCAGGACAGGGTTTAGTGAAAAACTGTTTTTT. Supplemented by reference TRBV7-8 and TRBJ1-4, the full variable domain reads GAGVSQSPRYKVAKRGQDVALRCDPISGHVSLFWYQQALGQGPEFLTYFQNEAQLDKSGLPSDRFFAERPEGSVSTLKIQRTQQEDSAVYLCASSFRTGFSEKLFFGSGTQLSVL.

The chain has TRBV6-5 and TRBJ2-7; possible D gene TRBD2, 5 bases. Looked up from germline, CDR1 is MNHEY and CDR2 is SVGAGI. The V gene lost 6 bases and the J gene lost 5 bases, with 11 bases spanning the gap. CDR3 length equals 12 residues. As DNA, the CDR3 is TGTGCCAGCAGGACTCTAGCAGACGAGCAGTACTTC. This encodes CASRTLADEQYF.

The chain is built from TRBV7-2 and TRBJ1-2; D gene uncertain. The CDR3 loop spans 14 amino acids. CDR1 SGHTA and CDR2 FQGNSA come from the germline V gene. Trimming took 1 base from V and 0 from J, leaving 6 bases between them. The CDR3 bases are TGTGCCAGCAGCTTAGAACAGTCTAACTATGGCTACACCTTC. It encodes CASSLEQSNYGYTF. The whole variable domain, filled in from reference TRBV7-2 and TRBJ1-2, reads GAGVSQSPSNKVTEKGKDVELRCDPISGHTALYWYRQSLGQGLEFLIYFQGNSAPDKSGLPSDRFSAERTGGSVSTLTIQRTQQEDSAVYLCASSLEQSNYGYTFGSGTRLTVV.

Remarks on this clonotype: The junction and the germline gene differ at one end; a read error may be behind it. The chain carries TRBV28 and TRBJ1-5, with 9 bases lining up with TRBD1. The CDR3 is 15 residues long. Germline V gene data show CDR1 as MDHEN and CDR2 as SYDVKM. In nucleotides, the CDR3 is TGTGCCAGCAGTACAATGACAGGGGGTTATCATCCCCCGCATTTT. Encoded protein: CASSTMTGGYHPPHF.

A few counts support this clonotype. The chain is built from TRBV7-2 and TRBJ1-2; TRBD1 is a possible D gene (5 bases). The V gene's germline CDR1 is SGHTA and CDR2 FQGNSA. CDR3 size: 14 residues. With 5 bases removed from V and 4 bases from J, the gap between germline ends came to 14 bases. The CDR3 region has the DNA TGTGCCAGCAGCCCCAGAGCGGGGACCTATGGCTACACCTTC. This translates into CASSPRAGTYGYTF.

Comment on this clonotype: Compared with germline, one end of the junction differs, possibly owing to a read error. The rearrangement links TRBV20-1 to TRBJ2-4; 7 bases are a match to TRBD2. CDR1 DFQATT and CDR2 SNEGSKA come from the germline V gene (reference sequence). This CDR3 is built from 16 residues. The CDR3: CSAAGAGDAAKHIQYF. CDR3 nucleotides: TGCAGTGCTGCTGGGGCGGGAGATGCAGCCAAACACATTCAGTACTTC.

The table lists this clonotype with a few counts. The chain couples TRBV6-2 or TRBV6-3 to TRBJ1-3; D is uncertain. This CDR3 spans 12 amino acids. Germline V CDR1 and CDR2: MNHEY, SVGEGT. V shed 8 bases and J shed 5 bases, with 10 bases lying between them. The CDR3 sequence: CASVGRRNTIYF. The CDR3 bases are TGTGCCAGCGTTGGGCGGAGAAACACCATATATTTT.

The sample holds a few counts of this clonotype. Here the CDR3 DNA reads TGCGCCAGCAGCTTTGCGGCACAGGCGTGGGAACGTGACACTGAAGCTTTCTTT. Amino acids: CASSFAAQAWERDTEAFF. The chain recombines TRBV5-1 with TRBJ1-1, with TRBD1 as a possible D gene (5 bases). The CDR3 covers 18 residues. V lost 2 bases to trimming and J lost 3 bases, with 23 bases between them. The germline V gene has CDR1 SGHRS and CDR2 YFSETQ.

This clonotype was seen ten or more times. The chain carries TRBV7-2 and TRBJ2-2; 10 positions match TRBD2. V lost 0 bases to trimming and J lost 3 bases; unmatched junction nucleotides: 4. The CDR3 is made up of 17 amino acids. Germline CDR1 reads SGHTA; CDR2 reads FQGNSA. This CDR3 is CASSLAPLAGDTGELFF. The CDR3 DNA sequence: TGTGCCAGCAGCTTAGCCCCTCTAGCGGGGGACACCGGGGAGCTGTTTTTT.

There are a few counts of this clonotype. This chain links TRBV28 with TRBJ1-4, with TRBD1 as a possible D gene (6 bases). In germline, CDR1 is MDHEN, CDR2 SYDVKM. The ends were cut back, 5 bases at V and 8 bases at J, with 18 bases in the middle. The CDR3 is 15 amino acids. CDR3 DNA: TGTGCCAGCAGTCTAACAGGGATGCCTGGGGAAAAACTGTTTTTT. As protein: CASSLTGMPGEKLFF.